Listed here is a single TCR beta chain. This record belongs to a study of cytomegalovirus exposure and HLA in healthy donors. PCR employed 60 Vbeta and 13 Jbeta primers. TCRdb keeps only in-frame clones here, not all; method: immunoSEQ multiplex PCR. The table includes about 120,000 clones, around four fifths detected once. The germline CDR1 and CDR2 sequences are LNHDA and SQIVND (reference sequence). V lost 6 bases and J lost 1, with 10 bases in between. This CDR3 is 14 amino acids long. Sequencing input: PBMCs. The receptor was isolated from a man aged 60 to 75 in good health and CMV-seropositive. The rearrangement joins TRBV19 to TRBJ1-5, with D unresolved. The CDR3 coding sequence is TGTGCCAGTAGCCGTGGGAGAAGCAATCAGCCCCAGCATTTT. The encoded protein is CASSRGRSNQPQHF.